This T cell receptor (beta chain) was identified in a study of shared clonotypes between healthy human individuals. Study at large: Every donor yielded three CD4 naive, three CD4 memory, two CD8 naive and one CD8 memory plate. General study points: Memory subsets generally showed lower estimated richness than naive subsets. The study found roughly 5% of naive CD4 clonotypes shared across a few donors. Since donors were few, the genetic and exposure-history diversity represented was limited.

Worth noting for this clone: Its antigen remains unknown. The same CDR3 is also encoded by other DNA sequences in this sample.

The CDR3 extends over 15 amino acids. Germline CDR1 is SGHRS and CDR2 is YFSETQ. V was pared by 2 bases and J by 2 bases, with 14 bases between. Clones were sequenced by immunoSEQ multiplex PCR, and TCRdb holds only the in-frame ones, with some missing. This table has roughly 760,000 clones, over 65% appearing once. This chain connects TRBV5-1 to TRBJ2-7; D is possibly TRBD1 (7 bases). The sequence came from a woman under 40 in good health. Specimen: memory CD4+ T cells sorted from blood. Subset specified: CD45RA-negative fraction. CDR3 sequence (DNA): TGCGCCAGCAGCTTAGGGGGGACAGCAACCTACGAGCAGTACTTC. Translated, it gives CASSLGGTATYEQYF.